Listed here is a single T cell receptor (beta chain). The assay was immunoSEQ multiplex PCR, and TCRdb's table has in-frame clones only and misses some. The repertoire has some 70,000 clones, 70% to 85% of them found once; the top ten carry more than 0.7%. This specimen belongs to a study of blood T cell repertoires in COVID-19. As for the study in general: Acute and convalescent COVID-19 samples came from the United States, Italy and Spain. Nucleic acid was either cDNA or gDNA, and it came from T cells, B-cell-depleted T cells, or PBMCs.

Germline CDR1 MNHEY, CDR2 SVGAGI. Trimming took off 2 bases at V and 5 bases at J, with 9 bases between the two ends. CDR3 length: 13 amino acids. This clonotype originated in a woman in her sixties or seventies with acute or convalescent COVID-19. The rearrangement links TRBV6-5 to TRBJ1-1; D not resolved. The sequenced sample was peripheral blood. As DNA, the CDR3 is TGTGCCAGCAGTTACGTCGAGGGTACTGAAGCTTTCTTT. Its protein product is CASSYVEGTEAFF.